A selection of T cell receptor beta chains follows, all from one sample in a study of blood T cells in healthy people across ages. A single record per CDR3 protein comes from TCRdb applying MiXCR to the 5' RACE reads. This table has 1.5 million to 2 million distinct CDR3 sequences, about two fifths appearing once. Sequenced material: blood. The receptors shown here come from a human donor in good health. CDR3s include the opening cysteine and the closing phenylalanine or tryptophan. The order of the fields is clone size, J gene, D gene, V gene, CDR3 protein, CDR3 DNA. D genes are given only for firm matches. Some rows have no size entry. The others give once, few or many, or a class for an expanded clone.

>NA|TRBJ2-5|NA|TRBV6-2/TRBV6-3
CASLYPSYGQETQYF
TGTGCCAGCCTATACCCCTCTTACGGACAAGAGACCCAGTACTTC
>NA|TRBJ1-5|NA|TRBV21-1
CASSKRGQGARGNQPQHF
TGTGCCAGCAGCAAAAGGGGACAGGGGGCACGAGGCAATCAGCCCCAGCATTTT
>NA|TRBJ1-6|NA|TRBV6-1
CASSDQRSSYNSPLHF
TGTGCCAGCAGTGATCAAAGAAGTTCCTATAATTCACCCCTCCACTTT
>few|TRBJ1-4|NA|TRBV7-8
CASRAGRVHEKLFF
TGTGCCAGCCGGGCGGGGCGGGTTCATGAAAAACTGTTTTTT
>few|TRBJ2-7|NA|TRBV5-1
CASSLSAGQTYEQYF
TGCGCCAGCAGCTTAAGTGCGGGGCAAACCTACGAGCAGTACTTC
>NA|TRBJ2-7|NA|TRBV6-6
CASSTAGGGFSYEQYF
TGTGCCAGCAGTACGGCGGGTGGGGGGTTCTCCTACGAGCAGTACTTC
>few|TRBJ2-6|TRBD2|TRBV2
CASRPRLAGGPLLSSGANVLTF
TGTGCCAGCAGACCCAGACTAGCGGGGGGCCCCCTTCTGAGCTCTGGGGCCAACGTCCTGACTTTC
>NA|TRBJ2-1|TRBD1|TRBV9
CASSTRPGQVALIEQFF
TGTGCCAGCAGCACGAGACCGGGACAGGTAGCGTTAATAGAGCAGTTCTTC
>few|TRBJ1-1|TRBD1|TRBV27
CASLGQANTEAFF
TGTGCCAGCCTGGGACAGGCGAACACTGAAGCTTTCTTT
>NA|TRBJ1-4|NA|TRBV20-1
CSARADAATNEKLFF
TGCAGTGCTAGAGCGGACGCGGCAACTAATGAAAAACTGTTTTTT
>NA|TRBJ2-7|NA|TRBV7-9
CASSLTGTPPYEQYF
TGTGCCAGCAGCTTAACCGGGACACCTCCTTACGAGCAGTACTTC
>many|TRBJ2-7|NA|TRBV7-6
CASSLDGDYEQYF
TGTGCCAGCAGCTTAGACGGTGACTACGAGCAGTACTTC
>many|TRBJ2-5|TRBD1|TRBV6-6
CASTPDRAGGETQYF
TGTGCCAGCACCCCGGACAGGGCGGGTGGAGAGACCCAGTACTTC
>few|TRBJ1-1|NA|TRBV6-6
CASSYEERNTEAFF
TGTGCCAGCAGTTACGAGGAGAGGAACACTGAAGCTTTCTTT
>NA|TRBJ2-3|TRBD2|TRBV7-8
CASSFTPTSGESTDTQYF
TGTGCCAGCAGCTTCACGCCGACTAGCGGGGAATCCACAGATACGCAGTATTTT
>few|TRBJ2-7|TRBD1|TRBV18
CASSQSGTGSYEQYF
TGTGCCAGCTCACAGTCCGGGACAGGTTCCTACGAGCAGTACTTC
>few|TRBJ1-1|NA|TRBV7-9
CASSSRFNRGNTEAFF
TGTGCCAGCAGCTCTAGGTTTAATCGGGGGAACACTGAAGCTTTCTTT
>few|TRBJ2-5|NA|TRBV20-1
CSARGGTIGGGSQETQYF
TGCAGTGCTAGAGGGGGCACCATAGGAGGGGGGAGCCAAGAGACCCAGTACTTC
>few|TRBJ2-1|TRBD2|TRBV20-1
CSARDLAGVNNEQFF
TGCAGTGCTAGAGATTTAGCGGGAGTAAACAATGAGCAGTTCTTC
>few|TRBJ2-7|TRBD1|TRBV18
CASSPSRDRDYEQYF
TGTGCCAGCTCACCAAGCCGGGACAGGGACTACGAGCAGTACTTC
>few|TRBJ2-3|TRBD2|TRBV9
CASSREGVAGDLGTDTQYF
TGTGCCAGCAGCAGAGAAGGGGTAGCGGGGGACCTAGGCACAGATACGCAGTATTTT
>NA|TRBJ1-5|NA|TRBV29-1
CSVEGVTGQPQHF
TGCAGCGTTGAGGGCGTAACGGGTCAGCCCCAGCATTTT
>few|TRBJ1-5|NA|TRBV28
CASSPLLGGDQPQHF
TGTGCCAGCAGTCCGCTTTTGGGAGGCGATCAGCCCCAGCATTTT
>NA|TRBJ2-7|NA|TRBV13
CASSSWEDHYEQYF
TGTGCCAGCAGCTCATGGGAAGATCACTACGAGCAGTACTTC
>once|TRBJ2-3|NA|TRBV3-1
CASSGSAKDTQYF
TGTGCCAGCAGCGGGTCAGCCAAAGATACGCAGTATTTT
>NA|TRBJ1-2|NA|TRBV6-2/TRBV6-3
CASSYEGFGYTF
TGTGCCAGCAGTTACGAAGGCTTTGGCTACACCTTC
>NA|TRBJ2-5|TRBD2|TRBV5-1
CAGTLAGGVSETQYF
TGCGCCGGCACCCTAGCGGGGGGTGTTTCGGAGACCCAGTACTTC
>NA|TRBJ1-5|NA|TRBV6-6
CASCSGVNQPQHF
TGTGCCAGCTGCTCCGGCGTAAATCAGCCCCAGCATTTT
>NA|TRBJ2-1|NA|TRBV4-1
CAGSQEGFRASYNEQFF
TGCGCCGGCAGCCAAGAGGGCTTTAGGGCCTCCTACAATGAGCAGTTCTTC
>NA|TRBJ1-2|NA|TRBV7-9
CASNTRGLTDGYTF
TGTGCCAGTAACACCAGGGGACTAACAGATGGCTACACCTTC
>NA|TRBJ2-7|NA|TRBV2
CASSWQGATYEQYF
TGTGCCAGCAGTTGGCAGGGTGCCACCTACGAGCAGTACTTC
>NA|TRBJ1-2|NA|TRBV11-2
CASKTRDYNYGYTF
TGTGCCAGCAAGACCCGCGATTACAACTATGGCTACACCTTC
>NA|TRBJ2-5|NA|TRBV7-8
CASSGRQLGETQYF
TGTGCCAGCAGCGGCCGACAGTTGGGGGAGACCCAGTACTTC
>NA|TRBJ2-5|NA|TRBV27
CASSFKWGRETQYF
TGTGCCAGCAGTTTCAAGTGGGGGAGGGAGACCCAGTACTTC
>NA|TRBJ2-5|NA|TRBV14
CASSQLDNNEQYF
TGTGCCAGCAGCCAACTGGATAACAATGAGCAGTACTTC